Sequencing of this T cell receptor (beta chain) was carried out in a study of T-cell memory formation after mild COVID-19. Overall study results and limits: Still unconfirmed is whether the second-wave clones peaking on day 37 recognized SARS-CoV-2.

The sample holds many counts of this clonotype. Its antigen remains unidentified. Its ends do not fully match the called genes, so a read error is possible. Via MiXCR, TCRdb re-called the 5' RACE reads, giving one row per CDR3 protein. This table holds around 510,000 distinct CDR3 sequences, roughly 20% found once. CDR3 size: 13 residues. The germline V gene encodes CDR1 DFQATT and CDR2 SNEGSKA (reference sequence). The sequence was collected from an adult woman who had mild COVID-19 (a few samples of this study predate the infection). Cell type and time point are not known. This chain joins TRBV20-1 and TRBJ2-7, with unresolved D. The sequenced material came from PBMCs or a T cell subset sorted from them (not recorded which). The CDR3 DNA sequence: TGCAGTGCTAGAGATAGTCTGGGCGGATCCCGTATATTC. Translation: CSARDSLGGSRIF.